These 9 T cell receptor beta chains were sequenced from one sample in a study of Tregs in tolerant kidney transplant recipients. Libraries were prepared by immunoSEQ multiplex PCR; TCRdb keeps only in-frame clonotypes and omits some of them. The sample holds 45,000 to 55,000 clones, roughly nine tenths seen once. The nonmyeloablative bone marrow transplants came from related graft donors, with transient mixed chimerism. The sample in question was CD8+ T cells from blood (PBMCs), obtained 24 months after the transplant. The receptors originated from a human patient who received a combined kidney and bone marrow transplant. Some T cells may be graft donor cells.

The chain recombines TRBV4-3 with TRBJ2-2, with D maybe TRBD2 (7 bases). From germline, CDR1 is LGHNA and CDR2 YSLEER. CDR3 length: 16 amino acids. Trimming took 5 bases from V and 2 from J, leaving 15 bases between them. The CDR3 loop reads CASSARGGDNTGELFF. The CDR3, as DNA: TGCGCCAGCAGCGCAAGGGGGGGGGATAACACCGGGGAGCTGTTTTTT.

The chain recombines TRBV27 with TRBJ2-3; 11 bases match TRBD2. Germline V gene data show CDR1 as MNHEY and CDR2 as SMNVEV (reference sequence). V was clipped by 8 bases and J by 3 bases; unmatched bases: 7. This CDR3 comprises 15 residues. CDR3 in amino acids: CASLKLAGATDTQYF. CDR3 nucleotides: TGTGCCAGCCTTAAACTAGCGGGGGCTACAGATACGCAGTATTTT.

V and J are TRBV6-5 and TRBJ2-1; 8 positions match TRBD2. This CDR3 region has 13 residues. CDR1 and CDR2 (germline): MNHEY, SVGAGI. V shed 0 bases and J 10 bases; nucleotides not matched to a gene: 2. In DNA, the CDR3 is TGTGCCAGCAGTTACTCGACTAGCGCCGAGCAGTTCTTC. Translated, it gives CASSYSTSAEQFF.

CDR3 residues: CASSLAYSAETQYF. The CDR3 DNA is TGTGCCAGCAGTCTAGCATACTCCGCGGAGACCCAGTACTTC. This chain joins TRBV6-6 and TRBJ2-5, with a weak D call TRBD2 (5 bases). In germline, CDR1 is MNHNY, CDR2 SVGAGI (reference sequence). The V gene lost 5 bases and the J gene lost 5 bases, with 15 bases spanning the gap. The CDR3 consists of 14 residues.

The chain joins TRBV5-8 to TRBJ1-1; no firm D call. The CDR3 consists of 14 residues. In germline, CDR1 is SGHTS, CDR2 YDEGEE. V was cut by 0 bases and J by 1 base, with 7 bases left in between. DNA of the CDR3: TGTGCCAGCAGCTTGGTGAGGTGGAACACTGAAGCTTTCTTT. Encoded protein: CASSLVRWNTEAFF. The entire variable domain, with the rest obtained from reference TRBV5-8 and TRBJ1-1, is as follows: EAGVTQSPTHLIKTRGQQATLRCSPISGHTSVYWYQQALGLGLQFLLWYDEGEERNRGNFPPRFSGRQFPNYSSELNVNALELEDSALYLCASSLVRWNTEAFFGQGTRLTVV.

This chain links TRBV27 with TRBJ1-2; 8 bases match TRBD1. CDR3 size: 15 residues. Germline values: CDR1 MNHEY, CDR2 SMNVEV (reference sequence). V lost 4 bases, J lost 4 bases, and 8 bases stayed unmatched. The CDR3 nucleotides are TGTGCCAGCAGTTACGGCACCGGGACAGGCTATGGCTACACCTTC. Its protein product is CASSYGTGTGYGYTF.

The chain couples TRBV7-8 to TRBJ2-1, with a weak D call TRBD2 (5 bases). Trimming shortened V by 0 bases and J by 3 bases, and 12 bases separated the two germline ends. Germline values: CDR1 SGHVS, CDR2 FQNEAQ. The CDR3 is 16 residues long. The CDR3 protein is CASSLADAGNYNEQFF. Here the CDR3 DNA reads TGTGCCAGCAGCTTAGCGGACGCGGGTAACTACAATGAGCAGTTCTTC. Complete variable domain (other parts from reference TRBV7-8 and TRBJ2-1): GAGVSQSPRYKVAKRGQDVALRCDPISGHVSLFWYQQALGQGPEFLTYFQNEAQLDKSGLPSDRFFAERPEGSVSTLKIQRTQQEDSAVYLCASSLADAGNYNEQFFGPGTRLTVL.

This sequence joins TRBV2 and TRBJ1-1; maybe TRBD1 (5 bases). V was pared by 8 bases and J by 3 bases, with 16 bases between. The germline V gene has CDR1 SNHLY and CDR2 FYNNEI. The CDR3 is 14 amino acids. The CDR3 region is CASAPRGVYTEAFF. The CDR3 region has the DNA TGTGCCAGCGCCCCCCGGGGGGTGTACACTGAAGCTTTCTTT.

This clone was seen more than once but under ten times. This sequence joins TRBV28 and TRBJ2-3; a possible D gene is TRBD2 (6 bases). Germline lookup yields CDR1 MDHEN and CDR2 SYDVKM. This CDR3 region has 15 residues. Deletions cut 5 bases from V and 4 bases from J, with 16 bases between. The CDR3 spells CASSLRDPGADTQYF. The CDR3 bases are TGTGCCAGCAGTCTAAGGGATCCGGGGGCAGATACGCAGTATTTT.